The entry that follows covers one T cell receptor (beta chain) sequence. The antigen remains undetermined. V was cut by 7 bases and J by 11 bases, with 12 bases left in between. The CDR3 contains 11 residues. Germline loops: CDR1 LNHDA, CDR2 SQIVND (reference sequence). The data belong to a study of siplizumab effects on memory and regulatory T cells. Study results and caveats: Phenotypic classification as naive or memory proved unattainable for roughly 75-97% of proliferating CD4+ or CD8+ clones. Siplizumab led to significantly less abundant alloreactive sequences that could be traced back to unstimulated CD4+ memory cells.

Sequenced by immunoSEQ multiplex PCR; TCRdb stores in-frame clones only, minus some. Among some 88,000 clones, about 87% were seen once, and the ten largest hold around 15%. This chain joins TRBV19 and TRBJ1-5; no reliable D call. The sequencing sample was made of CD4+ T cells sorted from blood. This clonotype was sampled from a human donor in good health. CDR3 region: CASTAFGTQHF. DNA for the CDR3: TGTGCCAGTACCGCTTTCGGGACCCAGCATTTT.